A selection of T cell receptor beta chains follows, all from one sample in a study of T cell responses to AZD1222 COVID-19 vaccine. The method was immunoSEQ multiplex PCR; TCRdb's version includes in-frame clones alone and lacks a portion of them. The sample has around 100,000 clones; approximately 87% are singletons. The material was peripheral blood, obtained on day 0 of AZD1222 vaccination. Receptors were obtained from an adult in good health. The CDR3 runs from the conserved cysteine through the conserved F or W. Fields, in order: V gene, J gene, clone size, D gene, CDR3 protein, CDR3 DNA. A D gene is named only where the DNA matches it firmly. Clone size is given for some rows only: seen once, a few or many times, or a class if the clone is expanded.

TRBV2,TRBJ2-3,once,NA,CASSEALSLAGAGSTDTQYF,TGTGCCAGCAGTGAAGCGCTTTCCCTCGCGGGGGCCGGTTCCACAGATACGCAGTATTTT
TRBV18,TRBJ1-1,NA,TRBD1,CASPGSSLQGGQVEAFF,TGTGCCAGCCCAGGATCTTCTTTGCAGGGGGGACAGGTAGAAGCTTTCTTT
TRBV19,TRBJ1-1,NA,TRBD1,CASSTGRGGRLAEAFF,TGTGCCAGTAGTACAGGCAGGGGGGGCCGACTGGCTGAAGCTTTCTTT
TRBV5-1,TRBJ2-7,few,TRBD1,CASSLADREWDYEQYF,TGCGCCAGCAGCTTGGCCGACAGGGAGTGGGACTACGAGCAGTACTTC
TRBV6-5,TRBJ1-3,NA,NA,CASRSGYSSGNTIYF,TGTGCCAGCAGATCAGGCTATAGCTCTGGAAACACCATATATTTT
TRBV7-2,TRBJ1-2,NA,TRBD1,CASSLGGTGSPGYTF,TGTGCCAGCAGCTTAGGGGGGACAGGGTCTCCGGGCTACACCTTC
TRBV10-3,TRBJ1-2,NA,TRBD1,CAISESQGAYGYTF,TGTGCCATCAGTGAGTCGCAGGGGGCCTATGGCTACACCTTC
TRBV5-1,TRBJ2-3,NA,NA,CASIGGGATDTQYF,TGCGCCAGCATAGGTGGGGGCGCGACAGATACGCAGTATTTT
TRBV7-9,TRBJ2-5,once,TRBD2,CASRLLAGETQYF,TGTGCCAGCAGATTACTAGCGGGAGAGACCCAGTACTTC
TRBV20-1,TRBJ1-2,NA,NA,CSEVSGYGYTF,TGCAGTGAAGTATCAGGTTATGGCTACACCTTC
TRBV2,TRBJ2-1,NA,TRBD2,CASSLGLAGPYGYEQFF,TGTGCCAGCAGTCTCGGACTAGCGGGGCCTTACGGGTATGAGCAGTTCTTC
TRBV7-2,TRBJ1-1,NA,NA,CASSHQGGNTEAFF,TGTGCCAGCAGCCATCAAGGGGGGAACACTGAAGCTTTCTTT
TRBV7-2,TRBJ2-4,once,NA,CASSLEARRLAKNIQYF,TGTGCCAGCAGCTTAGAGGCCAGGCGTCTAGCCAAAAACATTCAGTACTTC
TRBV11-2,TRBJ2-5,NA,TRBD2,CASSLGGSRWETQYF,TGTGCCAGCAGCTTAGGCGGGAGCAGGTGGGAGACCCAGTACTTC
TRBV5-1,TRBJ2-2,NA,NA,CASSQSGTPNTGELFF,TGCGCCAGCAGCCAGTCCGGGACGCCGAACACCGGGGAGCTGTTTTTT
TRBV29-1,TRBJ1-1,NA,NA,CSVEGSPLRTEAFF,TGCAGCGTTGAAGGTTCTCCCCTGAGGACTGAAGCTTTCTTT
TRBV18,TRBJ2-6,NA,NA,CASSPPGGSGANVLTF,TGTGCCAGCTCACCTCCAGGCGGGTCGGGGGCCAACGTCCTGACTTTC
TRBV7-2,TRBJ1-2,NA,NA,CASSIYNSRGYGYTF,TGTGCCAGCAGCATATACAACTCCAGGGGCTATGGCTACACCTTC
TRBV27,TRBJ2-2,NA,NA,CASSLPTPQGTGELFF,TGTGCCAGCAGTTTACCCACCCCCCAGGGGACCGGGGAGCTGTTTTTT
TRBV19,TRBJ1-4,NA,TRBD1,CASSNARTGERKLFF,TGTGCCAGTAGTAACGCTCGGACAGGGGAGAGAAAACTGTTTTTT
TRBV27,TRBJ2-3,once,NA,CASSSIGDRDTQYF,TGTGCCAGCAGTTCCATCGGTGACAGAGATACGCAGTATTTT
TRBV29-1,TRBJ2-5,NA,TRBD2,CSVGLAQETQYF,TGCAGCGTTGGACTAGCCCAAGAGACCCAGTACTTC
TRBV30,TRBJ1-5,NA,NA,CAVTSRTRSPQHF,TGTGCCGTCACATCGAGGACGCGGAGCCCCCAGCATTTT
TRBV6-1,TRBJ2-1,NA,TRBD2,CASSQERGELDNEQFF,TGTGCCAGCAGTCAAGAGCGGGGGGAATTAGACAATGAGCAGTTCTTC
TRBV7-8,TRBJ1-3,NA,NA,CASSLSRSPGNTIYF,TGTGCCAGCAGCTTAAGTCGCTCGCCTGGAAACACCATATATTTT
TRBV28,TRBJ1-1,once,TRBD1,CASSLSRGQAFF,TGTGCCAGCAGTCTCTCCAGGGGGCAAGCTTTCTTT
TRBV6-5,TRBJ1-5,NA,NA,CASSYSGKAEQPQHF,TGTGCCAGCAGTTACTCTGGGAAGGCAGAGCAGCCCCAGCATTTT
TRBV6-7,TRBJ2-3,NA,NA,CASTDPWGTDTQYF,TGTGCCAGCACCGACCCCTGGGGCACAGATACGCAGTATTTT
TRBV6-1,TRBJ1-4,few,TRBD1,CASSEAGTGDEKLFF,TGTGCCAGCAGTGAGGCCGGGACAGGGGATGAAAAACTGTTTTTT
TRBV6-5,TRBJ1-2,few,TRBD1,CASSSQGSYGYTF,TGTGCCAGCAGCTCACAGGGGTCCTATGGCTACACCTTC
TRBV7-9,TRBJ1-6,few,TRBD1,CASTGQGLAPLHF,TGTGCCAGCACGGGACAGGGTTTAGCACCCCTCCACTTT
TRBV5-1,TRBJ1-1,NA,NA,CASRGSWEAEAFF,TGCGCCAGCAGAGGCAGCTGGGAGGCTGAAGCTTTCTTT
TRBV12-5,TRBJ1-1,NA,NA,CASGSAGTEAFF,TGTGCTAGTGGTTCGGCTGGGACTGAAGCTTTCTTT
TRBV7-2,TRBJ1-2,NA,TRBD1,CASSSYPTGGNGYTF,TGTGCCAGCAGCTCCTACCCGACAGGGGGCAATGGCTACACCTTC
TRBV18,TRBJ2-1,once,TRBD2,CASSPPSTSGNTEQFF,TGTGCCAGCTCACCACCCTCAACTAGCGGCAACACTGAGCAGTTCTTC
TRBV5-4,TRBJ1-1,NA,NA,CASSFTGSTEAFF,TGTGCCAGCAGCTTTACGGGAAGCACTGAAGCTTTCTTT
TRBV5-1,TRBJ2-5,NA,NA,CASSLSGGGETQYF,TGCGCCAGCAGCTTGTCAGGGGGGGGAGAGACCCAGTACTTC
TRBV3-1/TRBV3-2,TRBJ1-1,NA,NA,CASSLRNTEAFF,TGTGCCAGCAGCCTTCGAAACACTGAAGCTTTCTTT
TRBV24-1,TRBJ2-1,NA,TRBD2,CATSVPRGGGANEQFF,TGTGCCACCAGTGTCCCACGGGGCGGGGGGGCGAATGAGCAGTTCTTC
TRBV5-6,TRBJ1-1,NA,NA,CASSFGGLGTEAFF,TGTGCCAGCAGCTTCGGGGGGCTAGGCACTGAAGCTTTCTTT
TRBV18,TRBJ1-5,NA,NA,CASSPELSGQPQHF,TGTGCCAGCTCACCCGAACTTTCGGGTCAGCCCCAGCATTTT
TRBV2,TRBJ2-5,NA,TRBD2,CASSGTSGGETQYF,TGTGCCAGCAGCGGGACTAGCGGGGGAGAGACCCAGTACTTC
TRBV18,TRBJ2-3,NA,TRBD2,CASSPEAGGYRGTQYF,TGTGCCAGCTCACCAGAAGCGGGGGGATACAGAGGTACGCAGTATTTT
TRBV5-1,TRBJ2-1,few,TRBD2,CASSLLAGNNEQFF,TGCGCCAGCAGCTTACTAGCGGGCAACAATGAGCAGTTCTTC
TRBV6-5,TRBJ1-1,NA,NA,CASSLGVGGAFF,TGTGCCAGCAGCCTGGGGGTGGGGGGAGCTTTCTTT
TRBV6-1,TRBJ1-5,NA,NA,CASSEAGPPNQPQHF,TGTGCCAGCAGTGAGGCAGGGCCCCCCAATCAGCCCCAGCATTTT
TRBV3-1/TRBV3-2,TRBJ1-4,once,NA,CASSQATGAVGEKLFF,TGTGCCAGCAGCCAAGCGACAGGAGCGGTAGGTGAAAAACTGTTTTTT
TRBV7-9,TRBJ1-2,NA,NA,CASSLGDRSKGYTF,TGTGCCAGCAGCTTAGGCGACAGGTCGAAGGGCTACACCTTC
TRBV19,TRBJ1-2,NA,NA,CASSSRTVSYGYTF,TGTGCCAGTAGTTCTCGGACAGTGTCCTATGGCTACACCTTC